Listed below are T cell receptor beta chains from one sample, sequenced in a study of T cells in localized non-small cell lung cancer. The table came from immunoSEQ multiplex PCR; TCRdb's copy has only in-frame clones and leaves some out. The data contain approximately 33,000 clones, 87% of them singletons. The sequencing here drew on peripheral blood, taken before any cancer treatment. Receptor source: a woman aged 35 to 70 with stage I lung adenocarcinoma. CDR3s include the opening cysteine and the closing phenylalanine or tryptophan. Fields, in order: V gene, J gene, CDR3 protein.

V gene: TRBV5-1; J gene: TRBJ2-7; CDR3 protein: CASSSGTTLWEQYF
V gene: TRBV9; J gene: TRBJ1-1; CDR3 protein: CASSVAGQGNTEAFF
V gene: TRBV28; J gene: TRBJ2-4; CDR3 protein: CASSLSGTKNIQYF
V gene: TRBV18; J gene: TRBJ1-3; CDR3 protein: CASSLLDSSLNTIYF
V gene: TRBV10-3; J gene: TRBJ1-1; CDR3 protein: CAITSAGGTEAFF
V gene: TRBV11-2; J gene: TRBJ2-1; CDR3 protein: CASSRRAGRYNEQFF
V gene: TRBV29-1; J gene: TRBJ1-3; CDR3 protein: CSHFSGNTIYF
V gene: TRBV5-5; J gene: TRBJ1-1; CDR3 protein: CASSLGAGATEAFF
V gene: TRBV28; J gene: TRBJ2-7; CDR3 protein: CASSSHTYEQYF
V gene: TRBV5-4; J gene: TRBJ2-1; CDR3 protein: CASSPGLGNEQFF
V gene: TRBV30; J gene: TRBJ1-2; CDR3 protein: CAWSVRNRAYGYTF
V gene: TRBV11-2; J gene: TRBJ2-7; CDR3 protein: CASSLLKTLEQYF
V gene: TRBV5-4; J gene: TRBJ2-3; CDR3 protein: CASSFRDVTDTQYF
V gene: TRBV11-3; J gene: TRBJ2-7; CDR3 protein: CASSWTETHYEQYF
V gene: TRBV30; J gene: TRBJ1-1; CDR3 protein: CAWSVTANTEAFF
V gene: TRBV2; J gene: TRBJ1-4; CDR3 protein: CASSGTLREKLFF
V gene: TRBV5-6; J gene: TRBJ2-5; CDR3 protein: CASSFLTVQETQYF
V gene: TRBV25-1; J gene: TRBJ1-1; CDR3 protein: CASSDQDRGGTEAFF
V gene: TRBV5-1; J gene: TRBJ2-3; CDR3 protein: CASSLGGVSTDTQYF
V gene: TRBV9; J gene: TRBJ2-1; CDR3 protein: CASSVESSGYNEQFF
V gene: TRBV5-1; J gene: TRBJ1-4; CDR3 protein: CASTLGTGREKLFF
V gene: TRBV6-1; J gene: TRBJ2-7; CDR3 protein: CATRDGNSYEQYF
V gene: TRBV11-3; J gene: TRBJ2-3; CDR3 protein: CASSPGTWALRTQYF
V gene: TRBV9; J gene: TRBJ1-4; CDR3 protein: CASSAGGFNEKLFF
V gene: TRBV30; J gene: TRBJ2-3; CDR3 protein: CAFGQGVPDTQYF
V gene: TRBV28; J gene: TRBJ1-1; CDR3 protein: CASKGSHTEAFF
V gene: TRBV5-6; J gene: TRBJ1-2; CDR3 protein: CASSLDRGQAGYTF
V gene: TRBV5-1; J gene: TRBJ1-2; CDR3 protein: CASSRNPGQGHGYTF
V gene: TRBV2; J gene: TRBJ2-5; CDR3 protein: CASSRDREETQYF
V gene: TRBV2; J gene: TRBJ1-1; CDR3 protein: CAGKAGYTEAFF
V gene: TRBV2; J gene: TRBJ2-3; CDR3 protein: CASSAFSPTDTQYF
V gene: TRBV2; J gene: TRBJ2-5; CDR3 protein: CASMRSRGAVETQYF
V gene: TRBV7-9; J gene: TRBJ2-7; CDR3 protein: CASSSNRGSNEQYF
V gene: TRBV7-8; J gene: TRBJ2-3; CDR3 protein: CASSFSSTDTQYF
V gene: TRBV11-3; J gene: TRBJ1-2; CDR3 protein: CASSLAQGGFGYTF
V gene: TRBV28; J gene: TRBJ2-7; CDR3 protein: CASSLPSGTGGDEQYF
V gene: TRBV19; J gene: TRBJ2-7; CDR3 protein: CASSTQGGFEQYF
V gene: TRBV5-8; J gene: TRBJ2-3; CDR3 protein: CASSSIRGRDFLDTQYF
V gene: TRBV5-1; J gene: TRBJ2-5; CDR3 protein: CASSLGQGQETQYF
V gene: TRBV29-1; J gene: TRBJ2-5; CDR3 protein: CSVETGGRGETQYF
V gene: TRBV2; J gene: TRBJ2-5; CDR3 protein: CASSERRSETQYF
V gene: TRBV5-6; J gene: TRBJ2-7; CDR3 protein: CASSLRLVQQYF
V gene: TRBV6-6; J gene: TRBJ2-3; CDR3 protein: CASSYGGYVTDTQYF
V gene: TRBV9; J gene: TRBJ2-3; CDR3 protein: CASSVEHIPDTQYF
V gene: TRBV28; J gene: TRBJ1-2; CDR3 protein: CASSGQGAHYGYTF
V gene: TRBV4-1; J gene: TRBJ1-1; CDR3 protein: CASSQTFRDRGGTEAFF
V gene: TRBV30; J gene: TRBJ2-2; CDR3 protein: CAWSGRTGELFF
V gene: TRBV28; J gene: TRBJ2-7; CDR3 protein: CASMEGTYEQYF
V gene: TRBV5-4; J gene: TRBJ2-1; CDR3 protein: CASSLPGLAFNEQFF
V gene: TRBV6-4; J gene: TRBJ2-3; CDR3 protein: CASSSGAHGDTQYF
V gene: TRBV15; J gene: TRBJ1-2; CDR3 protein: CATSRAGSNYGYTF
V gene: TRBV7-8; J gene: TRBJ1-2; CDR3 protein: CASSSRQGAYGYTF
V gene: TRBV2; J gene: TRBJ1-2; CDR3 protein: CASSERGQGDGGYTF